A selection of T cell receptor beta chains follows, all from one sample in a study of T cells after yellow fever vaccination. TCRdb re-called the 5' RACE reads through MiXCR, storing one row per CDR3 protein. The sample includes 450,000 to 650,000 distinct CDR3 sequences, 20% to 25% of them seen just once. The material sequenced was PBMCs, taken 21 days after the first yellow fever vaccination. Receptor source: a man aged 18 to 30 who received the YFV17D yellow fever vaccine. Both conserved end residues are part of each CDR3. D genes are given only for firm matches. Only some rows state a clone size, as once, few, many or a class for expanded clones.

clone_size: few
d_call: NA
j_call: TRBJ1-4
v_call: TRBV7-2
cdr3_aa: CASSHPKGFMNEKLFF
cdr3_nt: TGTGCCAGCAGCCACCCCAAGGGATTTATGAATGAAAAACTGTTTTTT

clone_size: NA
d_call: NA
j_call: TRBJ2-2
v_call: TRBV5-1
cdr3_aa: CASSGGMTDTGELFF
cdr3_nt: TGCGCCAGCAGCGGGGGGATGACGGACACCGGGGAGCTGTTTTTT

clone_size: few
d_call: NA
j_call: TRBJ2-5
v_call: TRBV9
cdr3_aa: CASSLRSREETQYF
cdr3_nt: TGTGCCAGCAGCCTCCGATCGAGGGAAGAGACCCAGTACTTC

clone_size: many
d_call: NA
j_call: TRBJ2-3
v_call: TRBV20-1
cdr3_aa: CSARRSGDTDTQYF
cdr3_nt: TGCAGTGCTAGGCGGAGCGGCGACACAGATACGCAGTATTTT

clone_size: few
d_call: TRBD2
j_call: TRBJ2-7
v_call: TRBV5-6
cdr3_aa: CASIGTSGGYEQYF
cdr3_nt: TGTGCCAGCATAGGGACTAGCGGGGGCTACGAGCAGTACTTC

clone_size: few
d_call: NA
j_call: TRBJ2-1
v_call: TRBV6-6
cdr3_aa: CASSPALEQFF
cdr3_nt: TGTGCCAGCAGTCCCGCTTTAGAGCAGTTCTTC

clone_size: few
d_call: NA
j_call: TRBJ1-2
v_call: TRBV7-2
cdr3_aa: CASSWEGTYGYTF
cdr3_nt: TGTGCCAGCAGCTGGGAGGGGACCTATGGCTACACCTTC

clone_size: few
d_call: NA
j_call: TRBJ2-2
v_call: TRBV10-3
cdr3_aa: CATRGGGDNTGELFF
cdr3_nt: TGTGCCACCCGGGGAGGCGGGGACAACACCGGGGAGCTGTTTTTT

clone_size: few
d_call: NA
j_call: TRBJ2-5
v_call: TRBV7-6
cdr3_aa: CASSLSGLFLGTQYF
cdr3_nt: TGTGCCAGCAGCTTATCGGGACTGTTTCTTGGGACCCAGTACTTC

clone_size: few
d_call: TRBD2
j_call: TRBJ2-5
v_call: TRBV5-1
cdr3_aa: CASSLASGGAETQYF
cdr3_nt: TGCGCCAGCAGCTTGGCGAGCGGGGGGGCTGAGACCCAGTACTTC

clone_size: NA
d_call: NA
j_call: TRBJ2-3
v_call: TRBV19
cdr3_aa: CASNQDDQTQYF
cdr3_nt: TGTGCCAGCAACCAGGACGATCAAACGCAGTATTTT

clone_size: NA
d_call: TRBD2
j_call: TRBJ2-1
v_call: TRBV10-1
cdr3_aa: CASSLRGGPDEQFF
cdr3_nt: TGCGCCAGCAGCTTGCGGGGGGGCCCTGATGAGCAGTTCTTC

clone_size: few
d_call: NA
j_call: TRBJ2-2
v_call: TRBV29-1
cdr3_aa: CSVEVSEPGLFF
cdr3_nt: TGCAGCGTTGAAGTGTCGGAACCGGGGCTGTTTTTT

clone_size: NA
d_call: TRBD2
j_call: TRBJ2-3
v_call: TRBV6-1
cdr3_aa: CASSPGGATSTDTQYF
cdr3_nt: TGTGCCAGCAGCCCCGGGGGGGCAACTAGCACAGATACGCAGTATTTT

clone_size: NA
d_call: TRBD1
j_call: TRBJ1-2
v_call: TRBV20-1
cdr3_aa: CSVVTGNYGYTF
cdr3_nt: TGCAGTGTTGTGACAGGGAACTATGGCTACACCTTC

clone_size: NA
d_call: TRBD1
j_call: TRBJ1-1
v_call: TRBV7-2
cdr3_aa: CASSLAGRGHAFF
cdr3_nt: TGTGCCAGCAGCTTAGCGGGCAGGGGGCATGCTTTCTTT

clone_size: NA
d_call: TRBD2
j_call: TRBJ2-4
v_call: TRBV10-3
cdr3_aa: CAISTSGAKNIQYF
cdr3_nt: TGTGCCATCAGTACTAGCGGCGCCAAAAACATTCAGTACTTC

clone_size: NA
d_call: NA
j_call: TRBJ2-3
v_call: TRBV4-3
cdr3_aa: CASSQGLLSTDTQYF
cdr3_nt: TGCGCCAGCAGCCAAGGACTTCTTAGCACAGATACGCAGTATTTT

clone_size: NA
d_call: TRBD2
j_call: TRBJ2-7
v_call: TRBV7-9
cdr3_aa: CASSLPAGVGEQYF
cdr3_nt: TGTGCCAGCAGCTTACCAGCGGGGGTCGGCGAGCAGTACTTC

clone_size: NA
d_call: NA
j_call: TRBJ1-2
v_call: TRBV10-3
cdr3_aa: CAIGRNYGYTF
cdr3_nt: TGTGCCATCGGACGGAACTATGGCTACACCTTC

clone_size: NA
d_call: NA
j_call: TRBJ2-3
v_call: TRBV4-1
cdr3_aa: CASSPDRYTQYF
cdr3_nt: TGCGCCAGCAGCCCAGATCGGTATACGCAGTATTTT

clone_size: NA
d_call: NA
j_call: TRBJ2-1
v_call: TRBV6-5
cdr3_aa: CASSGDYNEQFF
cdr3_nt: TGTGCCAGCTCGGGGGACTACAATGAGCAGTTCTTC

clone_size: NA
d_call: NA
j_call: TRBJ2-5
v_call: TRBV25-1
cdr3_aa: CASSEHNAETQYF
cdr3_nt: TGTGCCAGCAGTGAGCACAATGCGGAGACCCAGTACTTC

clone_size: few
d_call: TRBD1
j_call: TRBJ2-7
v_call: TRBV5-6
cdr3_aa: CASTMDSRTGQHPSYEQYF
cdr3_nt: TGTGCCAGCACAATGGATTCTAGGACAGGGCAGCATCCATCCTACGAGCAGTACTTC

clone_size: NA
d_call: TRBD2
j_call: TRBJ2-3
v_call: TRBV6-1
cdr3_aa: CASALAAPDTQYF
cdr3_nt: TGTGCCAGTGCACTAGCGGCCCCGGATACGCAGTATTTT

clone_size: few
d_call: NA
j_call: TRBJ1-1
v_call: TRBV4-1
cdr3_aa: CASSQGPGMNTEAFF
cdr3_nt: TGCGCCAGCAGCCAAGGTCCAGGAATGAACACTGAAGCTTTCTTT

clone_size: few
d_call: TRBD2
j_call: TRBJ2-3
v_call: TRBV4-2
cdr3_aa: CASSQQSRTSGDTDTQYF
cdr3_nt: TGTGCCAGCAGCCAACAATCACGGACTAGCGGGGACACAGATACGCAGTATTTT

clone_size: NA
d_call: NA
j_call: TRBJ1-5
v_call: TRBV9
cdr3_aa: CASSVGGGKNQPQHF
cdr3_nt: TGTGCCAGCAGCGTGGGCGGCGGGAAAAATCAGCCCCAGCATTTT

clone_size: few
d_call: NA
j_call: TRBJ1-2
v_call: TRBV6-2/TRBV6-3
cdr3_aa: CASSLNGYYGYTF
cdr3_nt: TGTGCCAGCTCCCTGAACGGATACTATGGCTACACCTTC

clone_size: NA
d_call: TRBD1
j_call: TRBJ2-5
v_call: TRBV12-3/TRBV12-4
cdr3_aa: CASRTGLARETQYF
cdr3_nt: TGTGCCAGCAGGACAGGGTTGGCTCGAGAGACCCAGTACTTC

clone_size: few
d_call: TRBD2
j_call: TRBJ2-1
v_call: TRBV12-3/TRBV12-4
cdr3_aa: CASSPTSGEQFF
cdr3_nt: TGTGCCAGCAGTCCTACTAGCGGCGAGCAGTTCTTC

clone_size: NA
d_call: NA
j_call: TRBJ2-1
v_call: TRBV9
cdr3_aa: CASSVLGGNEQFF
cdr3_nt: TGTGCCAGCAGCGTGCTTGGGGGAAACGAGCAGTTCTTC

clone_size: NA
d_call: NA
j_call: TRBJ1-3
v_call: TRBV30
cdr3_aa: CAWSRQLTGNTIYF
cdr3_nt: TGTGCCTGGAGCAGACAGCTAACTGGAAACACCATATATTTT

clone_size: NA
d_call: NA
j_call: TRBJ1-2
v_call: TRBV4-3
cdr3_aa: CASSPGLRVYRDNGYTF
cdr3_nt: TGCGCCAGCAGCCCGGGCCTAAGGGTGTACAGGGACAATGGCTACACCTTC

clone_size: many
d_call: NA
j_call: TRBJ1-6
v_call: TRBV5-1
cdr3_aa: CASTSGEDHSPLHF
cdr3_nt: TGCGCCAGCACATCCGGGGAGGACCATTCACCCCTCCACTTT

clone_size: NA
d_call: NA
j_call: TRBJ2-3
v_call: TRBV7-3
cdr3_aa: CASSLGSSADTQYF
cdr3_nt: TGTGCCAGCAGCTTAGGTAGTTCAGCAGATACGCAGTATTTT

clone_size: NA
d_call: NA
j_call: TRBJ2-4
v_call: TRBV11-1
cdr3_aa: CASSLSRGTNIQYF
cdr3_nt: TGTGCCAGCAGCTTATCTAGGGGGACAAACATTCAGTACTTC

clone_size: NA
d_call: NA
j_call: TRBJ2-3
v_call: TRBV20-1
cdr3_aa: CSANKQRGTDTQYF
cdr3_nt: TGCAGTGCTAACAAACAGCGGGGCACAGATACGCAGTATTTT

clone_size: NA
d_call: NA
j_call: TRBJ1-1
v_call: TRBV20-1
cdr3_aa: CSEAGQNTEAFF
cdr3_nt: TGCAGTGAGGCGGGTCAGAACACTGAAGCTTTCTTT

clone_size: NA
d_call: NA
j_call: TRBJ1-5
v_call: TRBV28
cdr3_aa: CASTGGVGNQPQHF
cdr3_nt: TGTGCCAGCACGGGGGGCGTAGGCAATCAGCCCCAGCATTTT

clone_size: NA
d_call: NA
j_call: TRBJ2-2
v_call: TRBV5-1
cdr3_aa: CASSIWGTDTPGELFF
cdr3_nt: TGCGCCAGCAGCATTTGGGGGACTGACACCCCCGGGGAGCTGTTTTTT

clone_size: NA
d_call: NA
j_call: TRBJ2-1
v_call: TRBV12-3/TRBV12-4
cdr3_aa: CASSSGPGNEQFF
cdr3_nt: TGTGCCAGCAGTTCGGGGCCTGGAAATGAGCAGTTCTTC

clone_size: few
d_call: NA
j_call: TRBJ1-2
v_call: TRBV12-3/TRBV12-4
cdr3_aa: CASSLAGDGGYTF
cdr3_nt: TGTGCCAGCAGCTTAGCGGGGGATGGCGGCTACACCTTC

clone_size: NA
d_call: TRBD2
j_call: TRBJ2-1
v_call: TRBV7-9
cdr3_aa: CASSLRRGGHDEQFF
cdr3_nt: TGTGCCAGCAGCTTACGGCGGGGGGGGCACGATGAGCAGTTCTTC

clone_size: NA
d_call: NA
j_call: TRBJ1-5
v_call: TRBV30
cdr3_aa: CAWSKYSNQPQHF
cdr3_nt: TGTGCCTGGAGTAAGTATAGCAATCAGCCCCAGCATTTT

clone_size: NA
d_call: NA
j_call: TRBJ2-1
v_call: TRBV3-1
cdr3_aa: CASSQDVQKQFF
cdr3_nt: TGTGCCAGCAGCCAAGATGTCCAAAAGCAGTTCTTC

clone_size: few
d_call: TRBD2
j_call: TRBJ2-1
v_call: TRBV29-1
cdr3_aa: CSVEGLAGSNPGYEQFF
cdr3_nt: TGCAGCGTTGAAGGGCTAGCGGGGTCCAACCCAGGGTATGAGCAGTTCTTC

clone_size: few
d_call: NA
j_call: TRBJ2-1
v_call: TRBV5-4
cdr3_aa: CASSNGYNEQFF
cdr3_nt: TGTGCCAGCAGCAACGGATACAATGAGCAGTTCTTC

clone_size: NA
d_call: TRBD1
j_call: TRBJ2-3
v_call: TRBV5-1
cdr3_aa: CASSLGIQGANADTQYF
cdr3_nt: TGCGCCAGCAGCTTGGGAATACAGGGGGCAAACGCAGATACGCAGTATTTT

clone_size: NA
d_call: NA
j_call: TRBJ2-3
v_call: TRBV7-6
cdr3_aa: CASSSIRRAYTDTQYF
cdr3_nt: TGTGCCAGCAGCTCCATTCGGCGGGCCTACACAGATACGCAGTATTTT

clone_size: NA
d_call: NA
j_call: TRBJ1-2
v_call: TRBV28
cdr3_aa: CASARFGPLYGYTF
cdr3_nt: TGTGCCAGCGCCCGTTTCGGACCCCTATATGGCTACACCTTC

clone_size: NA
d_call: TRBD2
j_call: TRBJ2-2
v_call: TRBV7-9
cdr3_aa: CASSPERGGPAGELFF
cdr3_nt: TGTGCCAGCAGCCCGGAGCGGGGGGGTCCTGCCGGGGAGCTGTTTTTT

clone_size: NA
d_call: TRBD1
j_call: TRBJ2-3
v_call: TRBV4-3
cdr3_aa: CASSQGRDRGRQTQYF
cdr3_nt: TGCGCCAGCAGCCAAGGAAGGGACAGGGGGCGACAGACGCAGTATTTT

clone_size: NA
d_call: NA
j_call: TRBJ2-4
v_call: TRBV20-1
cdr3_aa: CSARGGAAKNIQYF
cdr3_nt: TGCAGTGCAAGAGGCGGTGCAGCCAAAAACATTCAGTACTTC

clone_size: NA
d_call: TRBD2
j_call: TRBJ2-1
v_call: TRBV5-1
cdr3_aa: CASSGRGLAGEQFF
cdr3_nt: TGCGCCAGCAGCGGGAGGGGACTAGCGGGGGAGCAGTTCTTC

clone_size: NA
d_call: NA
j_call: TRBJ2-7
v_call: TRBV7-8
cdr3_aa: CASRRHGKFYEQYF
cdr3_nt: TGTGCCAGCAGGAGACACGGAAAATTCTACGAGCAGTACTTC